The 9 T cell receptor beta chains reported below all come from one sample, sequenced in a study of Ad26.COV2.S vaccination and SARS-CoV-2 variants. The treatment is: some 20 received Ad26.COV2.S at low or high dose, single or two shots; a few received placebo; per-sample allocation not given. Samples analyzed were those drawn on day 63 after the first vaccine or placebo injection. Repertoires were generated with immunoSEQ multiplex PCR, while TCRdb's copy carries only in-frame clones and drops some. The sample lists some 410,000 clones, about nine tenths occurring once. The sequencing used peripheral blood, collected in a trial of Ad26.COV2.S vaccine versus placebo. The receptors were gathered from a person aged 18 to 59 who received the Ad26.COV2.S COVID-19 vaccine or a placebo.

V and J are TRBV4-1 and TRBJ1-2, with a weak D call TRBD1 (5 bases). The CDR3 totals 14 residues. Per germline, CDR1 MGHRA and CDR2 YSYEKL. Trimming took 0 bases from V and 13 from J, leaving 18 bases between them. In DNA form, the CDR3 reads TGCGCCAGCAGCCAAGATTTCGGGGGTTTCTCGGGCACCTTC. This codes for CASSQDFGGFSGTF.

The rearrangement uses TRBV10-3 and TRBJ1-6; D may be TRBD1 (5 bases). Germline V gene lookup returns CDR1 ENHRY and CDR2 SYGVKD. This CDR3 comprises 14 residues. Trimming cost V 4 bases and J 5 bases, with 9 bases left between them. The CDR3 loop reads CAISGGENNSPLHF. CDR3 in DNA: TGTGCCATCAGTGGGGGGGAGAATAATTCACCCCTCCACTTT.

The CDR3 reads CASSYSKTGDNSPLHF. Here the CDR3 DNA reads TGTGCCAGCAGTTACTCTAAGACAGGGGACAATTCACCCCTCCACTTT. The chain is built from TRBV6-2 or TRBV6-3 and TRBJ1-6; 8 bases line up with TRBD1. The CDR3 contains 16 residues. Germline CDR1 reads MNHEY; CDR2 reads SVGEGT. V lost 0 bases and J lost 7; bases outside the gene matches: 5.

DNA of the CDR3: TGTGCCAGCAGTGGATACAGGGCCGGGGAGCTGTTTTTT. Protein: CASSGYRAGELFF. The rearrangement joins TRBV2 to TRBJ2-2; TRBD1 might be the D (6 bases). Trimming took off 4 bases at V and 6 bases at J, with 9 bases between the two ends. Germline loops: CDR1 SNHLY, CDR2 FYNNEI. The CDR3 is made up of 13 amino acids.

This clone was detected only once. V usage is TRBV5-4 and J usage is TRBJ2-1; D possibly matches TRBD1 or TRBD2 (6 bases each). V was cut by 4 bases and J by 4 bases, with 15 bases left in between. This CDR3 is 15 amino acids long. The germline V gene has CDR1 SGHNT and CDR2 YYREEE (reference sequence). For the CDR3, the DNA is TGTGCCAGCAGCGGAGGGGGACTGGGGTACAATGAGCAGTTCTTC. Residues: CASSGGGLGYNEQFF. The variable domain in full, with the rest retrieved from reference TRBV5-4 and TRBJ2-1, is ETGVTQSPTHLIKTRGQQVTLRCSSQSGHNTVSWYQQALGQGPQFIFQYYREEENGRGNFPPRFSGLQFPNYSSELNVNALELDDSALYLCASSGGGLGYNEQFFGPGTRLTVL.

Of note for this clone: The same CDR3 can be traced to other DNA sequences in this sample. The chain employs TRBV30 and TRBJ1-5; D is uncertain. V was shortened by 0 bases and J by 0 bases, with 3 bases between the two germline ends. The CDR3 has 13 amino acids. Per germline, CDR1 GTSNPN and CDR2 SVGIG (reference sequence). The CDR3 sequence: CAWSVDSNQPQHF. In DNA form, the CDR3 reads TGTGCCTGGAGTGTGGATAGCAATCAGCCCCAGCATTTT.

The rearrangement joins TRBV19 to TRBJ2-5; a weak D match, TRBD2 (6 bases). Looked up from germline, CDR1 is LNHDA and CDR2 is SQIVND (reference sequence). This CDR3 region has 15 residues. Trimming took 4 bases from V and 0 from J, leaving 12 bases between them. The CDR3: CASSTGDANQETQYF. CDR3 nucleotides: TGTGCCAGTAGTACGGGAGACGCAAACCAAGAGACCCAGTACTTC.

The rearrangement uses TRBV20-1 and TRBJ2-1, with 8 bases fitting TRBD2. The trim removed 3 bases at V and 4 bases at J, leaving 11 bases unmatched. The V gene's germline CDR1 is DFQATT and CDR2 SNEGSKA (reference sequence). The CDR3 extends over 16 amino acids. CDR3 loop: CSASKAGLGIYNEQFF. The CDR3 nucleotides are TGCAGTGCTAGTAAAGCGGGACTAGGAATATACAATGAGCAGTTCTTC.

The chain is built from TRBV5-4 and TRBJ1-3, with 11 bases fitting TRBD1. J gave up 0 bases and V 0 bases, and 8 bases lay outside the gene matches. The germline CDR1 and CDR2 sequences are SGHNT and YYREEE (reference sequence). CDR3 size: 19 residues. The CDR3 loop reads CASSLEGQGAISSGNTIYF. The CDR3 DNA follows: TGTGCCAGCAGCTTGGAAGGACAGGGGGCGATAAGCTCTGGAAACACCATATATTTT.